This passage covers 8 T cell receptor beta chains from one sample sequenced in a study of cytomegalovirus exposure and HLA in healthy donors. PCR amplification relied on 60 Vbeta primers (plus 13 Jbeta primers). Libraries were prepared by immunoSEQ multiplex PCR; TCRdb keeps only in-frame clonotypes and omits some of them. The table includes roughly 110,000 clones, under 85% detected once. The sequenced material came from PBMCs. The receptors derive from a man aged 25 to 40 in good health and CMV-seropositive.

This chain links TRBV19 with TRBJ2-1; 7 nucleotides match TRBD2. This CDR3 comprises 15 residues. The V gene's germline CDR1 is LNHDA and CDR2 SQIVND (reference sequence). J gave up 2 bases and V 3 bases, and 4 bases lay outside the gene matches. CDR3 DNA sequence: TGTGCCAGTAGTATGGGGGGGGTCACCTACAATGAGCAGTTCTTC. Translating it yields CASSMGGVTYNEQFF.

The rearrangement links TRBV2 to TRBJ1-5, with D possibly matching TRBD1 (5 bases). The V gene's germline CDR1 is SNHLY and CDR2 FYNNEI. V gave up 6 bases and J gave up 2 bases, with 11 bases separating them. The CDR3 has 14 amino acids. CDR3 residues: CASRTLQGNQPQHF. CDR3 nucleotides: TGTGCCAGCAGAACCCTACAGGGCAATCAGCCCCAGCATTTT.

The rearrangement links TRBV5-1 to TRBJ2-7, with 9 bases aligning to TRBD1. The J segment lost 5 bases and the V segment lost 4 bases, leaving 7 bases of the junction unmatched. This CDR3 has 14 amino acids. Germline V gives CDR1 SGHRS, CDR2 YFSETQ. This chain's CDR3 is CASSVGQGINEQYF. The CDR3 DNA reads TGCGCCAGCAGCGTAGGACAGGGGATCAACGAGCAGTACTTC.

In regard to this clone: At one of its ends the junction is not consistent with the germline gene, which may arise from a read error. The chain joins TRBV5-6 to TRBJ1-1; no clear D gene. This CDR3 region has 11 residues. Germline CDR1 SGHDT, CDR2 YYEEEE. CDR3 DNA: TGTGCCAGCAGCTTCGGAGGGTCTTTACTCTTT. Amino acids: CASSFGGSLLF.

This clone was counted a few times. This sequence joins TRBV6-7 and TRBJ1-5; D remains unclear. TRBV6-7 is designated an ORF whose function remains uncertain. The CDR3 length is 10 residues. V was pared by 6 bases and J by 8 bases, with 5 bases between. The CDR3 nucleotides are TGTGCCAGCAGGGAGAAGCCCCAGCATTTT. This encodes CASREKPQHF.

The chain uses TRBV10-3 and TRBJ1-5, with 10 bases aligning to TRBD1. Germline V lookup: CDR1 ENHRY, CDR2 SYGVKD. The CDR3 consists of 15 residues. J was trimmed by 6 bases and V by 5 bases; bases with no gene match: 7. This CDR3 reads CAISPGDRGSQPQHF. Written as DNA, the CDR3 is TGTGCCATCAGTCCTGGGGACAGGGGTAGTCAGCCCCAGCATTTT.

The CDR3 DNA reads TGTGCCAGTAGTTTGGCTAGCGGGGGCCAAGAGACCCAGTACTTC. Translated, it gives CASSLASGGQETQYF. This chain connects TRBV19 to TRBJ2-5, with 10 bases matching TRBD2. The germline gives CDR1 LNHDA, CDR2 SQIVND (reference sequence). This CDR3 has 15 amino acids. V lost 5 bases and J lost 1; bases outside the gene matches: 4.

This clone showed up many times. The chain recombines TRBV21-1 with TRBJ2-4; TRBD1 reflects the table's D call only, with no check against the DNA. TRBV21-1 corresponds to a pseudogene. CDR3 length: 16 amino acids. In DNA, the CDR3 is TGTGCCAGCAGCAGACAGGGGGAGCTAGCCAAAAACATTCAGTACTTC. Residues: CASSRQGELAKNIQYF.